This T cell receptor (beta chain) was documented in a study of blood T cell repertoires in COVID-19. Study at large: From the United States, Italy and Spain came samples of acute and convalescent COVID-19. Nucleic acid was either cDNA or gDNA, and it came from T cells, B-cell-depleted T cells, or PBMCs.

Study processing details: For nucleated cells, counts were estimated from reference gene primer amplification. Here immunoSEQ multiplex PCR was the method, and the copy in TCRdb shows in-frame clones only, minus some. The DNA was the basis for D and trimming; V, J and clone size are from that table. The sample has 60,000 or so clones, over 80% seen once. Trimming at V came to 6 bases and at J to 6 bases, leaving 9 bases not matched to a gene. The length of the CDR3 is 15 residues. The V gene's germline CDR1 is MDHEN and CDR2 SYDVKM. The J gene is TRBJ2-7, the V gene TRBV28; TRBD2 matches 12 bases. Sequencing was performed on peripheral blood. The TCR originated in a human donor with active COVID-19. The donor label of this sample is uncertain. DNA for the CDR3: TGTGCCAGCAGGGGTTGGACTAGCGGGATGGGCGAGCAGTACTTC. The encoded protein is CASRGWTSGMGEQYF.